This TCR beta chain was retrieved from a study of control samples from healthy donors and cancer patients. Assay used: immunoSEQ multiplex PCR; TCRdb lists only in-frame clones, some missing. The sample has about 410,000 clones; around 90% are singletons. This CDR3 is 16 amino acids long. The clonotype comes from a man in his forties with head and neck cancer. J is TRBJ2-3 and V is TRBV21-1; TRBD1 is the table's D call and was not checked against the DNA. TRBV21-1 is given as a pseudogene. Sequenced: PBMCs. This CDR3 is CASSKYRGVYTDTQYF. The CDR3 nucleotides read TGTGCCAGCAGCAAATACAGGGGAGTTTACACAGATACGCAGTATTTT.